The present T cell receptor beta chain was sequenced within a study of cytomegalovirus exposure and HLA in healthy donors. The PCR used 60 Vbeta and 13 Jbeta primers. Per the authors' pipeline: Some 10 million shared chains were among the 60 million to 80 million unique TCR beta chains that a later analysis counted. The method was immunoSEQ multiplex PCR; TCRdb's version includes in-frame clones alone and lacks a portion of them. That table furnishes V, J and clone size, whereas the DNA furnished D and trimming. The sample holds around 190,000 clones, about 77% seen once. A remark on this clone: Antigen unknown.

Germline CDR1 is KGHSH and CDR2 is LQKENI. This CDR3 comprises 16 residues. The junction had 10 bases not matched to a gene; V was cut back by 3 bases and J by 7 bases. Broader study findings: When analyzed later, a missense DCLRE1C variant was found to be linked to TCR beta V- and J-gene trimming. Exclusion applied to some V segments, including TRBV6-2 and TRBV6-3, as they were indistinguishable. Cytomegalovirus association was listed for 170 or so TCR beta chains.

The sequencing sample was made of PBMCs. The source of this sequence is a man aged 55 to 69 in good health and CMV-seronegative. The rearrangement links TRBV18 to TRBJ2-1, with TRBD2 identical over 9 bases. Here the CDR3 DNA reads TGTGCCAGCTCACCTGACGGCGGGGGGGCAGAAAATGAGCAGTTCTTC. Translating gives CASSPDGGGAENEQFF.